This TCR beta chain was profiled in a study of tumor and adjacent non-tumor tissue in lung cancer. Overall study context: Patients comprised 12 adenocarcinoma, 2 squamous cell carcinoma and 1 small cell lung cancer. On average, productive TCRbeta reads reached roughly 3.9 million per sample.

TCRbeta libraries were built with three rounds of nested PCR, modified from ARM-PCR. TCRdb recomputed calls from the multiplex PCR reads with MiXCR, one row per CDR3 protein. Among about 98,000 distinct CDR3 sequences listed, 75% to 85% were seen once. Study-wide findings and caveats: Compared with tumor, normal lung showed significantly lower TCR diversity. Top 100 clones took a larger repertoire share in normal lung.

The template was RNA from unsorted bulk tissue. The normal lung tissue was taken more than 3 cm from the tumor edge. A note on this clonotype: The antigen is not known. A read error may produce the germline difference seen at one junction end.

Germline V gene lookup returns CDR1 SQVTM and CDR2 ANQGSEA. There are 12 residues in the CDR3. The sample comprised distant non-tumor lung tissue. The rearrangement joins TRBV29-1 to TRBJ1-2, with D perhaps TRBD1 (6 bases). This TCR was recovered from a man between 60 and 75 years old with small cell lung cancer. Written as DNA, the CDR3 is TGCAGCGTTGAAAGGGGGTACTATGGCTACGCCTTC. Translating it yields CSVERGYYGYAF. Together with reference TRBV29-1 and TRBJ1-2, the CDR3 gives the full variable domain: SAVISQKPSRDICQRGTSLTIQCQVDSQVTMMFWYRQQPGQSLTLIATANQGSEATYESGFVIDKFPISRPNLTFSTLTVSNMSPEDSSIYLCSVERGYYGYAFGSGTRLTVV.